What follows are 25 T cell receptor beta chains derived from one specimen sequenced in a study of CD8 T cells in ankylosing spondylitis (dated by TCRdb to about 2017). Overall study results and their limits: Blood from ankylosing spondylitis patients appeared to be characterized by a TCR beta motif composed of 7 to 9 highly homologous amino acid variants.

The protocol used for the library was 5' RACE. TCRdb shows the sequencer as Illumina HiSeq 2500. TCRdb took the public reads, trimmed them with fastp at Q25, ran MiXCR for clone calling and kept in-frame beta chains. Every distinct CDR3 protein forms one entry, paired with its most common genes and DNA. Counted in this sample were about 510,000 distinct CDR3 sequences; approximately 5.3% of them appeared once. The top ten clonotypes cover roughly 3.3% of the sample. No cognate antigen is known for these TCRs. The specimen was blood, either unsorted or a sorted T cell fraction (not recorded which). The receptors were gathered from a male donor with ankylosing spondylitis.

This clonotype showed up many times. This chain joins TRBV7-3 and TRBJ2-2, with D possibly TRBD2 on 5 matching bases. This CDR3 has 12 residues. Trimming took 6 bases from V and 3 from J, leaving 5 bases between them. Germline V CDR1 and CDR2: SGHTA, FQGTGA. DNA of the CDR3: TGTGCCAGCAGGGACTACACCGGGGAGCTGTTTTTT. This encodes CASRDYTGELFF. The entire variable domain, with the rest obtained from reference TRBV7-3 and TRBJ2-2, is as follows: GAGVSQTPSNKVTEKGKYVELRCDPISGHTALYWYRQSLGQGPEFLIYFQGTGAADDSGLPNDRFFAVRPEGSVSTLKIQRTERGDSAVYLCASRDYTGELFFGEGSRLTVL.

This clonotype was recorded at least ten times. V usage is TRBV20-1 and J usage is TRBJ1-5; D possibly corresponds to TRBD1 (5 bases). Germline assignment: CDR1 DFQATT and CDR2 SNEGSKA (reference sequence). The CDR3 is 15 residues long. The V gene lost 1 base and the J gene lost 7 bases, with 17 bases spanning the gap. For the CDR3, the DNA is TGCAGTGCTAGAGTGGGGGGGTTTGGTTGGCAGCCCCAGCATTTT. This encodes CSARVGGFGWQPQHF.

The chain recombines TRBV28 with TRBJ2-7; TRBD2 aligns across 7 bases. The CDR3 has 15 residues. Germline CDR1 reads MDHEN; CDR2 reads SYDVKM. The V and J ends lost 6 bases and 1 base, in that order; junction bases with no gene match: 9. In nucleotides, the CDR3 is TGTGCCAGCAGGTTAAGCGGGGCTGGTTCCTACGAGCAGTACTTC. Translating gives CASRLSGAGSYEQYF.

At least ten counts were recorded for this clonotype. The chain links TRBV6-1 to TRBJ2-4; D unclear. Germline V gene lookup returns CDR1 MNHNS and CDR2 SASEGT. This CDR3 is 14 amino acids long. The V and J ends lost 9 bases and 0 bases respectively, with 12 bases between them. CDR3 region: CASGPGLAKNIQYF. In DNA form, the CDR3 reads TGTGCCAGTGGTCCGGGTCTAGCCAAAAACATTCAGTACTTC.

This clonotype has ten or more counts. The chain carries TRBV24-1 and TRBJ2-7; maybe TRBD1 (6 bases). This CDR3 contains 14 residues. Germline CDR1 KGHDR, CDR2 SFDVKD. The V and J ends lost 10 bases and 2 bases respectively, with 17 bases between them. CDR3 bases: TGTGCCACAGAAGATCAGGGGAAGCCCTACGAGCAGTACTTC. It translates to CATEDQGKPYEQYF.

This clonotype has a handful of counts. This rearrangement joins TRBV18 to TRBJ1-1; 9 nucleotides align to TRBD1. Per germline, CDR1 KGHSH and CDR2 LQKENI. Trimming at V came to 0 bases and at J to 4 bases, leaving 6 bases not matched to a gene. The CDR3 length is 16 residues. In nucleotides, the CDR3 is TGTGCCAGCTCACCACCGCTGGGGACAGGGCGCACTGAAGCTTTCTTT. Protein product: CASSPPLGTGRTEAFF.

This clonotype was seen only a few times. CDR3 sequence reads: CASPPGHLRGEQYF. The CDR3 DNA reads TGTGCCAGCCCCCCGGGACACCTGAGGGGCGAGCAGTACTTC. The V call is TRBV6-4, the J call TRBJ2-7; TRBD1 is a possible D gene (6 bases). With 8 bases removed from V and 6 bases from J, the gap between germline ends came to 20 bases. The CDR3 has 14 amino acids. Germline V lookup: CDR1 MRHNA, CDR2 SNTAGT.

This chain links TRBV7-2 with TRBJ2-5, with D perhaps TRBD2 (6 bases). V lost 1 base to trimming and J lost 2 bases, with 8 bases between them. CDR3 length: 14 amino acids. Germline CDR1 reads SGHTA; CDR2 reads FQGNSA. The CDR3 DNA reads TGTGCCAGCAGCTTAGATCGGGAGCAAGAGACCCAGTACTTC. Protein sequence: CASSLDREQETQYF.

There are many counts of this clonotype. The genes are TRBV7-2 and TRBJ2-3; TRBD2 agrees at 8 bases. In germline, CDR1 is SGHTA, CDR2 FQGNSA. The V segment lost 6 bases and the J segment 6 bases; nucleotides outside the gene matches: 5. The CDR3 length is 13 residues. The CDR3 loop is CASRVAGRDTQYF. The CDR3 DNA reads TGTGCCAGCAGGGTAGCGGGGCGCGATACGCAGTATTTT. Looking up the rest from reference TRBV7-2 and TRBJ2-3 gives the full variable domain: GAGVSQSPSNKVTEKGKDVELRCDPISGHTALYWYRQSLGQGLEFLIYFQGNSAPDKSGLPSDRFSAERTGGSVSTLTIQRTQQEDSAVYLCASRVAGRDTQYFGPGTRLTVL.

This clonotype was counted ten times or more. The V and J genes are TRBV10-3 and TRBJ1-5, with D unclear. Between the trimmed V and J ends, which lost 9 bases and 4 bases, there was a span of 25 bases. CDR3 size: 17 residues. The germline V gene encodes CDR1 ENHRY and CDR2 SYGVKD. The DNA for the CDR3 is TGTGCCATTGCCTCCCATTTTTCGGGCTTACGAAATCAGCCCCAGCATTTT. As protein: CAIASHFSGLRNQPQHF.

This clonotype was observed many times. This chain uses TRBV5-1 with TRBJ1-1, with D unresolved. With 6 bases removed from V and 0 bases from J, the gap between germline ends came to 12 bases. Germline V gene lookup returns CDR1 SGHRS and CDR2 YFSETQ. The CDR3 length is 14 residues. The CDR3 here is CASKIWSMNTEAFF. The CDR3 nucleotides are TGCGCCAGCAAAATCTGGTCGATGAACACTGAAGCTTTCTTT. The full variable domain, in which reference TRBV5-1 and TRBJ1-1 provide the parts outside the CDR3, is KAGVTQTPRYLIKTRGQQVTLSCSPISGHRSVSWYQQTPGQGLQFLFEYFSETQRNKGNFPGRFSGRQFSNSRSEMNVSTLELGDSALYLCASKIWSMNTEAFFGQGTRLTVV.

This clonotype has ten or more counts. V is TRBV15 and J is TRBJ2-7; 9 bases are shared with TRBD1. The CDR3 runs 12 residues. V dropped 5 bases and J dropped 12; count of bases not matched to a gene: 8. Germline-derived CDR1 and CDR2 are LNHNV and YYDKDF (reference sequence). CDR3 in amino acids: CATSAGQGPGYF. CDR3 nucleotides: TGTGCCACCAGCGCCGGACAGGGGCCGGGGTACTTC.

This clonotype was observed many times. V gene TRBV20-1 combines with J gene TRBJ1-3; 12 bases are shared with TRBD1. Per the germline V gene, CDR1 is DFQATT and CDR2 is SNEGSKA (reference sequence). CDR3 length: 13 amino acids. Trimming removed 5 bases from V and 5 bases from J; junction bases left unmatched: 1. The CDR3 here is CSAGTGGRNTIYF. The CDR3 bases are TGCAGTGCTGGGACAGGGGGCCGAAACACCATATATTTT.

This clonotype has at least ten counts. The gene calls are TRBV7-2 and TRBJ2-1, with 8 bases fitting TRBD1. The junction had 11 bases not matched to a gene; V was cut back by 1 base and J by 9 bases. Germline V gene lookup returns CDR1 SGHTA and CDR2 FQGNSA. The CDR3 contains 16 residues. CDR3 sequence reads: CASSLVPGQVGGEQFF. CDR3 coding DNA: TGTGCCAGCAGCTTAGTACCGGGACAGGTAGGAGGTGAGCAGTTCTTC.

CDR3 bases: TGTGCCAGCAGCCCCGGGACTAGTCCCGTTGGGGAAGAGACCCAGTACTTC. It codes for CASSPGTSPVGEETQYF. The rearrangement uses TRBV7-9 and TRBJ2-5, with 8 bases that match TRBD2. Germline V gene sequence: CDR1 SEHNR, CDR2 FQNEAQ (reference sequence). The J segment lost 3 bases and the V segment lost 5 bases, leaving 14 bases of the junction unmatched. The CDR3 spans 17 residues.

This clonotype was detected many times. The rearrangement joins TRBV20-1 to TRBJ1-1; D is unresolved. The length of the CDR3 is 12 residues. Germline V CDR1 and CDR2: DFQATT, SNEGSKA (reference sequence). V was cut by 6 bases and J by 1 base, with 9 bases left in between. This CDR3 is CSAPLENTEAFF. DNA of the CDR3: TGCAGTGCCCCATTGGAGAACACTGAAGCTTTCTTT.

This clonotype was observed many times. The chain has TRBV6-2 or TRBV6-3 and TRBJ2-2, with D uncertain. The CDR3 totals 13 residues. V lost 7 bases, J lost 1 base, and 7 bases lay in between. Germline V CDR1 and CDR2: MNHEY, SVGEGT. The CDR3 DNA reads TGTGCCAGCATGCCATGGAACACCGGGGAGCTGTTTTTT. Translating it yields CASMPWNTGELFF.

This clonotype has a count of ten or more. This chain joins TRBV28 and TRBJ1-2, with no clear D. Germline assignment: CDR1 MDHEN and CDR2 SYDVKM. V was clipped by 6 bases and J by 5 bases, with 10 bases between them. CDR3 size: 12 residues. The CDR3 spells CASSSVRYGYTF. For the CDR3, the DNA is TGTGCCAGCAGCTCAGTTCGGTATGGCTACACCTTC.

This clonotype came up many times. The chain recombines TRBV5-1 with TRBJ2-7, with 10 bases aligning to TRBD1. CDR1 SGHRS and CDR2 YFSETQ come from the germline V gene. The junction had 4 bases not matched to a gene; V was cut back by 5 bases and J by 2 bases. The CDR3 totals 14 residues. The CDR3 bases are TGCGCCAGCAGTAGGGACAGGGGAACCTACGAGCAGTACTTC. Protein product: CASSRDRGTYEQYF.

This clonotype was counted many times. The gene calls are TRBV5-1 and TRBJ1-4, with D perhaps matching TRBD1 (5 bases). The V end was cut by 7 bases, the J end by 1 base, with 11 bases between. Per the germline V gene, CDR1 is SGHRS and CDR2 is YFSETQ. The CDR3 totals 14 residues. CDR3 sequence reads: CASSRDGTNEKLFF. The DNA for the CDR3 is TGCGCCAGCTCCCGGGACGGAACTAATGAAAAACTGTTTTTT.

This clonotype was counted at least ten times. This chain uses TRBV5-1 with TRBJ2-1; possible D gene TRBD1, 6 bases. Germline V gene sequence: CDR1 SGHRS, CDR2 YFSETQ. The CDR3 length is 14 residues. V shed 6 bases and J shed 8 bases, with 18 bases lying between them. As DNA, the CDR3 is TGCGCCAGCAAGAATGGGGGCCTGTTGGATGAGCAGTTCTTC. Residues: CASKNGGLLDEQFF.

This clonotype came up a few times. The chain combines TRBV18 with TRBJ1-4; TRBD1 matches at 9 bases. The CDR3 is 14 residues long. V was clipped by 5 bases and J by 8 bases; unmatched bases: 6. Germline CDR1 and CDR2: KGHSH and LQKENI. The CDR3 bases are TGTGCCAGCTCAAGGGACAGGGCGGCGGAAAAACTGTTTTTT. It codes for CASSRDRAAEKLFF.

In this sample, this clonotype turned up many times. The chain links TRBV15 to TRBJ2-3; TRBD1 or TRBD2 may be the D gene (5 bases each). Germline V gene sequence: CDR1 LNHNV, CDR2 YYDKDF (reference sequence). V was trimmed by 7 bases and J by 4 bases, leaving 21 bases between them. CDR3 length equals 16 residues. CDR3 in amino acids: CATTKNGASWPDTQYF. CDR3 coding DNA: TGTGCCACCACAAAGAACGGGGCTAGCTGGCCAGATACGCAGTATTTT.

This clonotype was seen at least ten times. The chain has TRBV4-1 and TRBJ2-1, with TRBD1 as a possible D gene (5 bases). This CDR3 has 18 amino acids. V lost 0 bases, J lost 2 bases, and 17 bases lay in between. Germline CDR1 is MGHRA and CDR2 is YSYEKL. The CDR3 sequence is CASSQEYTIGETYNEQFF. The CDR3 DNA is TGCGCCAGCAGCCAAGAGTATACAATAGGGGAAACCTACAATGAGCAGTTCTTC.

Ten or more counts support this clonotype. The chain carries TRBV29-1 and TRBJ1-2; 9 bases align to TRBD1. Trimming took 7 bases from V and 7 from J; bases not matched to a gene: 10. Germline CDR1 reads SQVTM; CDR2 reads ANQGSEA. CDR3 length: 13 residues. The CDR3 DNA is TGCAGCGCCAGAGAACAGGGGGCAGTTGGCTACACCTTC. Translation gives CSAREQGAVGYTF.